The T cell receptor beta chain under discussion was sequenced for a study of post-analysis software for immune sequencing data. Looking at the study overall: Multiple sclerosis in the patients followed relapsing-remitting, secondary progressive and progressive-relapsing courses. General study points: Normalized Chao1 diversity was significantly lower in multiple sclerosis patients than in controls. Patients showed TRBV5-6, TRBV5-1 and TRBV20-1 among four to six TRBV segments more frequent than in controls.

Germline CDR1 is MNHEY and CDR2 is SMNVEV (reference sequence). CDR3 length equals 18 residues. V lost 5 bases and J lost 6; bases outside the gene matches: 13. This clonotype was detected a few times. Its target is unknown. TCR beta cDNA libraries included unique molecular identifiers. From about 1 to 10 million T cells, 400,000 to 500,000 cDNA molecules were obtained. MiXCR, run by TCRdb on the PCR reads, gives a single entry per CDR3 protein. The sample has roughly 800,000 distinct CDR3 sequences; approximately 30% are singletons. This clonotype originated in a girl between 10 and 17 years old with multiple sclerosis. The sample was blood. The rearrangement joins TRBV27 to TRBJ2-2; 12 positions agree with TRBD1. CDR3 nucleotides: TGTGCCAGCAGTCTCCTGGGGACAGGGGGCGTCAACGCCGGGGAGCTGTTTTTT. Its translation is CASSLLGTGGVNAGELFF.